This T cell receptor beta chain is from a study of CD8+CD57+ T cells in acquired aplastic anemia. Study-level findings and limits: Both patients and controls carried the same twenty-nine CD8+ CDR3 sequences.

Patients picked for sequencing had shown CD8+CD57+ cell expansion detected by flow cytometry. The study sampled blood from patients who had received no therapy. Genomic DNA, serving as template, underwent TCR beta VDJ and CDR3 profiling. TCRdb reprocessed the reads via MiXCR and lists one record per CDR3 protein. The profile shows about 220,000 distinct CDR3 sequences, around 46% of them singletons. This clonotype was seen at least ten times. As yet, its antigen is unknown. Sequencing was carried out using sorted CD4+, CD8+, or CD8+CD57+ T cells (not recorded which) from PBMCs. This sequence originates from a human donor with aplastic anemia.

This chain's CDR3 is CATSDVGGGAEQYF. The CDR3 DNA sequence: TGTGCCACCAGTGATGTTGGAGGGGGCGCCGAGCAGTACTTC. V gene TRBV24-1 combines with J gene TRBJ2-7; possible D gene TRBD1, 7 bases. Trimming removed 3 bases from V and 6 bases from J, with 14 bases in between. Germline V lookup: CDR1 KGHDR, CDR2 SFDVKD. This CDR3 is built from 14 residues.